This T cell receptor beta chain was recorded in a study of blood T cell repertoires in COVID-19. The protocol was immunoSEQ multiplex PCR, while the TCRdb copy is restricted to in-frame clones and leaves out a portion. The data hold about 340,000 clones, with 88% observed a single time. This sequence was found in a woman aged 70 to 79 with COVID-19, enrolled during active disease. Sequenced: peripheral blood.

DNA for the CDR3: TGTGCCAGTAGTACCGACACAATATCGGGGACAGTAGCCGGCTACACCTTC. Translated, it gives CASSTDTISGTVAGYTF. The chain recombines TRBV19 with TRBJ1-2, with 7 bases fitting TRBD1. Per germline, CDR1 LNHDA and CDR2 SQIVND (reference sequence). The V and J ends lost 4 bases and 8 bases, in that order; junction bases with no gene match: 19. The CDR3 loop spans 17 amino acids.